This TCR beta chain was obtained from a study of T cell changes during pregnancy in multiple sclerosis (dated 2019 in TCRdb). About the study as a whole: Changes in the T cell repertoire over the course of pregnancy were examined in this study in women with multiple sclerosis.

The method was the immunoSEQ multiplex PCR assay. Not all clones reach the TCRdb copy of this immuneACCESS table, which keeps in-frame sequences only. Checked studies attribute under half of the gap to unresolved V genes and leave the rest unexplained. The sample profile shows tens of thousands of clones; 80% to 95% of them were found once. Of the sample, approximately 0.5% falls within the top ten clones. A word on this clone: Which antigen it targets is not known. Base quality data are lacking; no much larger clone is found one base away.

From its cysteine to its phenylalanine, the CDR3 spans 14 amino acids. Of the read, only the CDR3 DNA is kept; its 42 bases are in frame from base 1. The germline V gene gives CDR1 as SGHTA and CDR2 as FQGNSA. From V the trimming removes 4 bases and from J it removes 2 bases, while the gene matches leave 2 bases of the junction unaccounted for. The rearranged chain carries TRBV7-2 and TRBJ1-5; 7 of the junction bases match TRBD1. This receptor was identified in a female donor with multiple sclerosis, enrolled in a pregnancy study. The sample was CD4+ T cells from peripheral blood mononuclear cells, taken in the third trimester of pregnancy. CDR3 sequence: CASSYGQGNQPQHF. The sequenced DNA is TGTGCCAGCAGCTATGGACAGGGCAATCAGCCCCAGCATTTT.